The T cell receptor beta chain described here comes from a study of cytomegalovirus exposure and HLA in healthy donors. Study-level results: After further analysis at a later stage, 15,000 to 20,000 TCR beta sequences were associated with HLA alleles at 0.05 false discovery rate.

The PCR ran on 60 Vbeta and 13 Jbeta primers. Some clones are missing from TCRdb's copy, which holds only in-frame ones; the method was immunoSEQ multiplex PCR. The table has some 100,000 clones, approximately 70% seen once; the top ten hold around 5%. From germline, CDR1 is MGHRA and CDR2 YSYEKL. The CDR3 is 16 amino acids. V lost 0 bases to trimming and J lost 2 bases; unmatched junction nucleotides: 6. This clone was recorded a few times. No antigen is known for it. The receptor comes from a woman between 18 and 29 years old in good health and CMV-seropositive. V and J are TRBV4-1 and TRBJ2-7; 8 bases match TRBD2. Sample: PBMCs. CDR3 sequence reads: CASSQDNSGRTYEQYF. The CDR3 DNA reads TGCGCCAGCAGCCAAGATAACAGCGGGAGAACCTACGAGCAGTACTTC.